These 14 T cell receptor beta chains were sequenced from one sample in a study of T cell responses to AZD1222 COVID-19 vaccine. The repertoire was sequenced with immunoSEQ multiplex PCR; TCRdb's copy has only in-frame clones and lacks some. The sample has approximately 150,000 clones, roughly 92% seen once; the top ten hold 1.6%. The specimen was peripheral blood, collected on day 0 of AZD1222 vaccination. These receptors were obtained from an adult in good health.

The chain uses TRBV2 and TRBJ2-5, with D possibly TRBD2 on 5 matching bases. The V and J ends lost 0 bases and 2 bases respectively, with 7 bases between them. This CDR3 has 14 amino acids. Germline V gives CDR1 SNHLY, CDR2 FYNNEI. The CDR3 nucleotides are TGTGCCAGCAGTGAAGCGCGGGTTCAAGAGACCCAGTACTTC. This codes for CASSEARVQETQYF. Looking up the rest from reference TRBV2 and TRBJ2-5 gives the full variable domain: EPEVTQTPSHQVTQMGQEVILRCVPISNHLYFYWYRQILGQKVEFLVSFYNNEISEKSEIFDDQFSVERPDGSNFTLKIRSTKLEDSAMYFCASSEARVQETQYFGPGTRLLVL.

The chain links TRBV6-5 to TRBJ2-7, with TRBD1 matching 11 bases. Germline V gives CDR1 MNHEY, CDR2 SVGAGI. This CDR3 region has 15 residues. The V gene end was trimmed by 5 bases and the J gene end by 3 bases; junction bases not matched to a gene: 6. CDR3 DNA sequence: TGTGCCAGCAGTCCCGGGACAGGGGGAAGCTACGAGCAGTACTTC. As protein: CASSPGTGGSYEQYF.

This rearrangement joins TRBV6-5 to TRBJ2-3; no definite D call. The V gene's germline CDR1 is MNHEY and CDR2 SVGAGI. The CDR3 runs to 14 residues. Deletions cut 7 bases from V and 1 base from J, with 12 bases between. The CDR3 sequence is CASTPGSRTDTQYF. The CDR3, as DNA: TGTGCCAGCACACCTGGTTCCCGCACAGATACGCAGTATTTT.

This chain connects TRBV5-6 to TRBJ1-2; D is uncertain. Germline CDR1 reads SGHDT; CDR2 reads YYEEEE. This CDR3 region has 12 residues. V was pared by 5 bases and J by 7 bases, with 12 bases between. The DNA for the CDR3 is TGTGCCAGCAGGCTTGAGGAGATTGGCTACACCTTC. Encoded protein: CASRLEEIGYTF.

The rearrangement joins TRBV24-1 to TRBJ1-5, with D possibly matching TRBD1 (5 bases). V was trimmed by 7 bases and J by 10 bases, leaving 16 bases between them. The CDR3 consists of 13 residues. Per the germline V gene, CDR1 is KGHDR and CDR2 is SFDVKD. CDR3 bases: TGTGCCACCAGCCGGGACGCCACCGGTCCCCAGCATTTT. Protein product: CATSRDATGPQHF.

This chain uses TRBV27 with TRBJ1-5; tentatively, D is TRBD1 (6 bases). Trimming pared 2 bases from V and 6 bases from J, leaving 14 bases between. This CDR3 spans 15 amino acids. The germline V gene encodes CDR1 MNHEY and CDR2 SMNVEV (reference sequence). CDR3 loop: CASSLDRGAGQPQHF. CDR3 DNA sequence: TGTGCCAGCAGTTTAGACCGGGGGGCAGGTCAGCCCCAGCATTTT.

The CDR3 spells CASSLEPKRTQETQYF. CDR3 DNA sequence: TGTGCCAGCAGCTTGGAACCCAAAAGGACCCAAGAGACCCAGTACTTC. This chain uses TRBV5-5 with TRBJ2-5, with D uncertain. Germline CDR1 SGHKS, CDR2 YYEKEE (reference sequence). Between the trimmed V and J ends, which lost 0 bases and 1 base, there was a span of 13 bases. The CDR3 contains 16 residues.

This rearrangement joins TRBV30 to TRBJ2-2; weak D call: TRBD2 (5 bases). Deletions cut 1 base from V and 5 bases from J, with 11 bases between. This CDR3 has 14 amino acids. Germline loops: CDR1 GTSNPN, CDR2 SVGIG (reference sequence). DNA for the CDR3: TGTGCCTGGAGTGCTCCAGGAGGAACCGGGGAGCTGTTTTTT. Amino acid sequence: CAWSAPGGTGELFF.

This chain joins TRBV2 and TRBJ1-6, with D possibly being TRBD1 (6 bases). The germline gives CDR1 SNHLY, CDR2 FYNNEI. The CDR3 sequence is 12 residues long. Trimming took off 7 bases at V and 14 bases at J, with 15 bases between the two ends. The CDR3: CASIAEGGTLHF. CDR3 sequence (DNA): TGTGCCAGCATCGCGGAGGGGGGGACCCTCCACTTT.

V is TRBV6-1 and J is TRBJ1-5, with 11 bases fitting TRBD1. Germline assignment: CDR1 MNHNS and CDR2 SASEGT. The CDR3 loop spans 15 amino acids. With 5 bases clipped from V and 6 bases from J, the junction kept 6 bases outside the gene matches. CDR3 sequence (DNA): TGTGCCAGCAGTCCCCCGGGACAGGGGGGTCAGCCCCAGCATTTT. Amino acid sequence: CASSPPGQGGQPQHF.

The chain links TRBV18 to TRBJ1-2; D ambiguous. The V gene lost 5 bases and the J gene lost 5 bases, with 12 bases spanning the gap. The CDR3 is made up of 13 amino acids. Germline CDR1 KGHSH, CDR2 LQKENI. CDR3: CASSSGRTYGYTF. CDR3 nucleotides: TGTGCCAGCTCATCGGGCAGGACTTATGGCTACACCTTC.

This sequence joins TRBV30 and TRBJ1-6; D ambiguous. Between the trimmed V and J ends, which lost 3 bases and 0 bases, there was a span of 15 bases. The V gene's germline CDR1 is GTSNPN and CDR2 SVGIG (reference sequence). This CDR3 contains 17 residues. CDR3 nucleotide sequence: TGTGCCTGGAGGGCAGGAAGGTGGAGCTCCTATAATTCACCCCTCCACTTT. The encoded protein is CAWRAGRWSSYNSPLHF. The variable domain in full, completed from reference TRBV30 and TRBJ1-6, reads SQTIHQWPATLVQPVGSPLSLECTVEGTSNPNLYWYRQAAGRGLQLLFYSVGIGQISSEVPQNLSASRPQDRQFILSSKKLLLSDSGFYLCAWRAGRWSSYNSPLHFGNGTRLTVT.

The J gene is TRBJ2-7, the V gene TRBV24-1; a weak D match, TRBD1 (6 bases). In germline, CDR1 is KGHDR, CDR2 SFDVKD. Trimming took off 0 bases at V and 5 bases at J, with 7 bases between the two ends. There are 13 residues in the CDR3. The DNA of the CDR3 is TGTGCCACCAGTGATTTGAACAGGGACGAGCAGTACTTC. It translates to CATSDLNRDEQYF.

The J gene is TRBJ2-1, the V gene TRBV5-4, with 7 bases matching TRBD2. Germline V gene lookup returns CDR1 SGHNT and CDR2 YYREEE (reference sequence). CDR3 size: 17 residues. The J segment lost 3 bases and the V segment lost 4 bases, leaving 13 bases of the junction unmatched. In DNA form, the CDR3 reads TGTGCCAGCAGCCCCACCCCGAGGGTAGCGGGCTACAATGAGCAGTTCTTC. It yields the protein CASSPTPRVAGYNEQFF.